This T cell receptor beta chain was obtained from a study of T-cell memory formation after mild COVID-19. About the research overall: Largely, TCR clusters stayed within a single donor. Notes on the study in general: Several responding clones turned up in pre-infection memory, indicating that cross-reactive memory may have taken part. Whereas later expanders leaned CD4+, clones contracting day 15 to 85 showed a balanced CD4/CD8 makeup.

Using its own MiXCR run on the 5' RACE reads, TCRdb lists one record per CDR3 protein. This table has 400,000 to 450,000 distinct CDR3 sequences, 15% to 20% appearing once. V lost 3 bases to trimming and J lost 2 bases; unmatched junction nucleotides: 1. This CDR3 has 16 residues. The germline gives CDR1 SNHLY, CDR2 FYNNEI. This clonotype appeared many times. Antigen specificity is unknown. The chain has TRBV2 and TRBJ2-6; 10 nucleotides line up with TRBD1. The clonotype originates from a man between 18 and 35 years old who had mild COVID-19 (a few samples of this study predate the infection). Cell type and time point are not known. Material: PBMCs or a T cell subset sorted from them (not recorded which). The chain's CDR3 is CASSEGQGPGANVLTF. The CDR3 region has the DNA TGTGCCAGCAGTGAGGGACAGGGGCCTGGGGCCAACGTCCTGACTTTC.